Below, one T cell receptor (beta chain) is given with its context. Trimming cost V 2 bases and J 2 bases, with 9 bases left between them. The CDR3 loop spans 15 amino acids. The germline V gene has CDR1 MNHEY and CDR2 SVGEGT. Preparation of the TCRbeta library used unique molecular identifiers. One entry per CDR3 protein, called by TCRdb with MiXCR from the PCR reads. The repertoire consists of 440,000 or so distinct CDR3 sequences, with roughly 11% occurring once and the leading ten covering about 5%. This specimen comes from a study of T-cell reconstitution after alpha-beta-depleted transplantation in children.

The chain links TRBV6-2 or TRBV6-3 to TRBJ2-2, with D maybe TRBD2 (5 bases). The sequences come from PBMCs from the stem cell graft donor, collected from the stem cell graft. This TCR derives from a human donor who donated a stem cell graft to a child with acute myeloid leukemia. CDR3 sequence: CASSYLRDNTGELFF. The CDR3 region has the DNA TGTGCCAGCAGTTACCTCCGGGATAACACCGGGGAGCTGTTTTTT.